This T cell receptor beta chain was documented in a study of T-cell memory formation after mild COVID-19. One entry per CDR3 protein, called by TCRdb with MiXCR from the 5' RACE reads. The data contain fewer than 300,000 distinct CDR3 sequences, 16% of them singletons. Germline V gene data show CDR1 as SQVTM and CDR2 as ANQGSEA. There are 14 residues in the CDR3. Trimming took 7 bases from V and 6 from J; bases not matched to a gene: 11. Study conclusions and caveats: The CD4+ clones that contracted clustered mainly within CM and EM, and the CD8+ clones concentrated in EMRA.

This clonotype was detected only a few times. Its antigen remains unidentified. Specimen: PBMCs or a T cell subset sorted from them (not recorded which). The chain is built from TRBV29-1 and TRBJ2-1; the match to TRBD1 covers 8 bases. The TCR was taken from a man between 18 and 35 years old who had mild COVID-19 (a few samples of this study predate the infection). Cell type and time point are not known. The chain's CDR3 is CSGLRTGPSNEQFF. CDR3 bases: TGCAGCGGGCTTAGGACAGGGCCGTCCAATGAGCAGTTCTTC.